A selection of T cell receptor beta chains follows, all from one sample in a study of cytomegalovirus exposure and HLA in healthy donors. Assay used: immunoSEQ multiplex PCR; TCRdb lists only in-frame clones, some missing. The repertoire includes 150,000 to 250,000 clones, around 76% of them detected once, and around 1.9% sits in the top ten. Sequencing was performed on PBMCs. These receptors all stem from a young man in good health and CMV-seronegative. CDR3s include the opening cysteine and the closing phenylalanine or tryptophan. A D gene is named only where the DNA matches it firmly. Clone size is shown for a subset of rows, as once, few, many or a class of expanded clone.

size: once
D: TRBD2
J: TRBJ2-1
V: TRBV6-5
DNA: TGTGCCAGCAGTTACTCAGAACTAGCGGGAGGTAATGAGCAGTTCTTC
CDR3: CASSYSELAGGNEQFF

size: NA
D: TRBD1
J: TRBJ2-7
V: TRBV2
DNA: TGTGCCAGCAGTCTACAGGGGTCGGTGTACGAGCAGTACTTC
CDR3: CASSLQGSVYEQYF

size: few
D: TRBD2
J: TRBJ2-5
V: TRBV4-1
DNA: TGCGCCAGCAGCCTCCCTGCGGGAGGGAGAGAGACCCAGTACTTC
CDR3: CASSLPAGGRETQYF

size: NA
D: NA
J: TRBJ2-1
V: TRBV4-2
DNA: TGTGCCAGCAGCCAAGATTCGCGACTAGGCGATGAGCAGTTCTTC
CDR3: CASSQDSRLGDEQFF

size: NA
D: TRBD2
J: TRBJ2-3
V: TRBV6-4
DNA: TGTGCCAGCAGCAGACTAGCGGGAAGCACAGATACGCAGTATTTT
CDR3: CASSRLAGSTDTQYF

size: NA
D: TRBD1
J: TRBJ1-1
V: TRBV4-1
DNA: TGCGCCAGCAGCCGACACAGGGGTGACAGCACTGAAGCTTTCTTT
CDR3: CASSRHRGDSTEAFF

size: NA
D: TRBD2
J: TRBJ2-1
V: TRBV19
DNA: TGTGCCAGTAGTGCGGGGGGGGGACTAGCGACTAATAACTGGAATGAGCAGTTCTTC
CDR3: CASSAGGGLATNNWNEQFF

size: NA
D: TRBD1
J: TRBJ1-1
V: TRBV18
DNA: TGTGCCAGCTCAGACCGAACCCCCGGGACAGGGTTAACTGAAGCTTTCTTT
CDR3: CASSDRTPGTGLTEAFF

size: NA
D: TRBD2
J: TRBJ2-1
V: TRBV2
DNA: TGTGCCAGCACGCCGGGACTAGCTGCCTACAATGAGCAGTTCTTC
CDR3: CASTPGLAAYNEQFF

size: NA
D: NA
J: TRBJ1-6
V: TRBV28
DNA: TGTGCCAGCCAGACGGGAAATTCACCCCTCCACTTT
CDR3: CASQTGNSPLHF

size: NA
D: TRBD1
J: TRBJ1-4
V: TRBV6-1
DNA: TGTGCCAGCAGTGAAGAGGCAGGGGGTCTTACTAATGAAAAACTGTTTTTT
CDR3: CASSEEAGGLTNEKLFF

size: NA
D: TRBD1
J: TRBJ2-6
V: TRBV7-3
DNA: TGTGCCAGCAGCTTAACCGGGACAGCCGTTACCTCTGGGGCCAACGTCCTGACTTTC
CDR3: CASSLTGTAVTSGANVLTF

size: NA
D: NA
J: TRBJ2-3
V: TRBV25-1
DNA: TGTGCCAGCAGTGTAAAACTATCTGATACGCAGTATTTT
CDR3: CASSVKLSDTQYF

size: NA
D: TRBD2
J: TRBJ2-3
V: TRBV19
DNA: TGTGCCACCGCTAGCGGGAGGATTACTAGCACAGATACGCAGTATTTT
CDR3: CATASGRITSTDTQYF

size: once
D: TRBD1
J: TRBJ1-5
V: TRBV18
DNA: TGTGCCAGCTCACCAGCACAGGGGATTCAGCCCCAGCATTTT
CDR3: CASSPAQGIQPQHF

size: once
D: NA
J: TRBJ2-5
V: TRBV6-5
DNA: TGTGCCAGCAGTTACTCCTGGGGGGAAAAGACCCAGTACTTC
CDR3: CASSYSWGEKTQYF

size: NA
D: TRBD2
J: TRBJ2-7
V: TRBV7-9
DNA: TGTGCCAGCAGCTCCAGGCGGGAGGTCGACGAGCAGTACTTC
CDR3: CASSSRREVDEQYF

size: few
D: TRBD2
J: TRBJ2-7
V: TRBV10-2
DNA: TGCGCCAGCAGTGGTAGAGGGACTAGCGGATCCTACGAGCAGTACTTC
CDR3: CASSGRGTSGSYEQYF

size: once
D: TRBD1
J: TRBJ1-2
V: TRBV19
DNA: TGTGCCAGTAGTGCCTCAAACAGGGGGCCGGGTCGAAATGGCTACACCTTC
CDR3: CASSASNRGPGRNGYTF

size: NA
D: NA
J: TRBJ1-5
V: TRBV11-2
DNA: TGTGCCAGCAGCCCGGGGGGTGGGGGGGAGGGGAAGCCCCAGCATTTT
CDR3: CASSPGGGGEGKPQHF

size: NA
D: TRBD2
J: TRBJ2-1
V: TRBV19
DNA: TGTGCCAGTAGTATTGCGGGGGGGCTCTCCAATGAGCAGTTCTTC
CDR3: CASSIAGGLSNEQFF

size: NA
D: TRBD2
J: TRBJ2-1
V: TRBV4-1
DNA: TGCGCCAGCAGCCAAGGCGGGAGGATACAGTTCTTC
CDR3: CASSQGGRIQFF

size: NA
D: NA
J: TRBJ2-3
V: TRBV5-4
DNA: TGTGCCAGCAGCTCCTTGGCGGGGGATACGCAGTATTTT
CDR3: CASSSLAGDTQYF

size: NA
D: TRBD1
J: TRBJ1-5
V: TRBV10-3
DNA: TGTGCCAGCGATTCCGGGGACAGGGGGGGAGAGGGTCAGCCCCAGCATTTT
CDR3: CASDSGDRGGEGQPQHF

size: NA
D: NA
J: TRBJ2-7
V: TRBV7-2
DNA: TGTGCCAGCAGCTTAGTAGCGGTCTCCTACGAGCAGTACTTC
CDR3: CASSLVAVSYEQYF

size: NA
D: TRBD2
J: TRBJ2-5
V: TRBV5-4
DNA: TGTGCCAGCAGCTTCCGCCTAGCGGGAGTAGAGACCCAGTACTTC
CDR3: CASSFRLAGVETQYF